The clone carrying this T cell receptor (beta chain) occurred once. What it recognizes is unknown. The PCR had 60 Vbeta and 13 Jbeta primers. Assay used: immunoSEQ multiplex PCR; TCRdb lists only in-frame clones, some missing. The sample yields a few hundred thousand clones, 80% seen once. This sample was taken from a study of cytomegalovirus exposure and HLA in healthy donors. Study findings and constraints: The study labeled approximately 150 TCR beta chains cytomegalovirus-associated. Most likely, a cluster of highly shared sequence variants arose as a sequencing artifact. Despite most TCR sequences being rare, some public TCRs occurred in many donors.

Material for sequencing was PBMCs. This sequence originates from a girl aged 2 to 10 in good health and CMV-seronegative.

The CDR3 nucleotides are TGTGCCAGCTGGACAGAGGGTACAGCTTTCTTT. Translating gives CASWTEGTAFF. V is TRBV28 and J is TRBJ1-1, with D perhaps matching TRBD1 (6 bases). Germline CDR1 reads MDHEN; CDR2 reads SYDVKM. Trimming cost V 8 bases and J 10 bases, with 14 bases left between them. The CDR3 is made up of 11 amino acids.